This T cell receptor (beta chain) was documented in a study of shared clonotypes between healthy human individuals. HIV-negative, healthy adults without recent acute infections or vaccinations were the donors. All the donors were Caucasian adults who lived in Nashville, Tennessee. Genomic DNA from each subset was divided evenly over several immunoSEQ plates. Assay: immunoSEQ multiplex PCR; the TCRdb copy retains only in-frame clones and omits some. The sample shows roughly 1.4 million clones, 98% to 99% of them seen only once. Trimming cost V 4 bases and J 1 base, with 9 bases left between them. CDR1 is SGDLS and CDR2 is YYNGEE in the germline V gene. The CDR3 consists of 14 residues. About this clone itself: Its matching antigen is unknown.

Study-wide results and limits: Tissue TCR repertoires likely differ from these blood-only repertoires.

Source material: naive CD4+ T cells sorted from blood. As for subset: CD45RA+ positively selected. The rearrangement uses TRBV9 and TRBJ2-1; tentatively, D is TRBD1 or TRBD2 (5 bases each). The clonotype originates from a man younger than 40 in good health. The chain's CDR3 is CASSWGSSYNEQFF. CDR3 DNA sequence: TGTGCCAGCAGCTGGGGGAGTTCCTACAATGAGCAGTTCTTC.